This entry describes one TCR beta chain. Its cognate antigen has yet to be identified. Base-call qualities are not available, and no considerably larger clone is one nucleotide away. This record belongs to a study of blood T cell repertoires in COVID-19 (TCRdb year 2020). The study in broad terms: Samples covering the acute and convalescent phases of COVID-19 were provided by collaborators in the United States, Italy and Spain. The material from the prospective study consisted of cDNA or gDNA derived from T cells, B-cell-depleted T cells, or PBMCs. Subjects who had been exposed to COVID-19, were actively infected with it, or had recovered from it provided the deeply sampled blood TCRbeta repertoires that made up the dataset. The repertoires were made available in a free public database intended to serve as a resource for research on the immune response to SARS-CoV-2. Samples were obtained from the ongoing ImmuneRACE study (first 160 participants) and from over 1,000 subjects provided by 6 global collaborators. A de-identified subject ID, COVID-19 status, age in years and sex were almost always included in the sample metadata. Where HLA class I and class II types were available, the types were taken from metadata supplied by the sample provider, not from assay-based typing.

The immunoSEQ Assay, a bias-controlled multiplex PCR, was used to amplify TCRbeta CDR3 regions from genomic DNA. The authors processed their data as follows. Nucleated cell counts per sample were estimated from amplification of reference gene primers within the assay. Sequence reads were collapsed and filtered to measure the absolute abundance of every unique TCRbeta CDR3 rearrangement. Productive Simpson clonality was computed per sample as the square root of Simpson's diversity index over productive rearrangements. The source is immuneACCESS, and TCRdb retained only in-frame sequences with V and J called. Part of the clones is not carried over; for the studies checked, unresolved V genes explain less than half of this, and the remainder is unexplained. The V and J calls and the clone size are those of that table, but D and trimming were determined from the DNA. The sample data list more than 100,000 clones, and about 76% of these were observed just once. Clones ranked in the top ten supply over 7.5% of the sample.

The full study reports these points: The quantity of clinical and demographic metadata differed by source and by participant and was supplied without curation.

CDR1 and CDR2, looked up from the germline V gene (reference sequence), are LNHDA and SQIVND. Trimming takes 4 bases from V and 0 bases from J, and the germline ends sit 12 bases apart. The CDR3, from cysteine to phenylalanine, totals 15 residues. Here the CDR3 DNA is all that survives: 45 bases in frame from base 1. Each collaborating institution followed its own protocols to collect whole blood in K2EDTA tubes. For TCRbeta analysis, collaborators shipped samples as frozen whole blood, isolated PBMCs, or DNA extracted from either of those sample types. The V gene is TRBV19 and the J gene is TRBJ1-2; a weak D assignment points to TRBD1 (5 bases agree). Input material: peripheral blood. This sequence originates from a woman between 55 and 75 years old with active or convalescent COVID-19. The encoded CDR3 is CASSTTAGTNYGYTF. The nucleotides are TGTGCCAGTAGTACCACGGCAGGGACTAACTATGGCTACACCTTC. The CDR3, completed at both ends by the reference TRBV19 and TRBJ1-2 genes, gives the full variable domain DGGITQSPKYLFRKEGQNVTLSCEQNLNHDAMYWYRQDPGQGLRLIYYSQIVNDFQKGDIAEGYSVSREKKESFPLTVTSAQKNPTAFYLCASSTTAGTNYGYTFGSGTRLTVV.